This T cell receptor beta chain is drawn from a study of blood T cell repertoires in COVID-19. On the study more broadly: Sources were T cells, B-cell-depleted T cells, or PBMCs; the material itself was cDNA or gDNA.

Donors in Cohort 3 who had recovered were those with two negative PCRs, healthcare professional clearance, or resolution of their symptoms. Original handling: Reference gene primer amplification yielded estimated nucleated cell counts. Profiled with immunoSEQ multiplex PCR; TCRdb holds only in-frame clones, not every one. V and J calls and clone size follow that table, whereas D and trimming were derived from the DNA. In the table there are about 250,000 clones, around 90% of which are singletons. Source material: PBMCs or T cells enriched from blood (not recorded which). The origin of this receptor is a woman aged 50 to 60 who had recovered from COVID-19.

The CDR3 region is CASSWDRNNEQFF. DNA of the CDR3: TGTGCCAGCAGCTGGGACAGAAACAATGAGCAGTTCTTC. J is TRBJ2-1 and V is TRBV7-2; 7 bases agree with TRBD1. The length of the CDR3 is 13 residues. V lost 4 bases to trimming and J lost 5 bases; unmatched junction nucleotides: 2. Per the germline V gene, CDR1 is SGHTA and CDR2 is FQGNSA. Variable domain in full (rest from reference TRBV7-2 and TRBJ2-1): GAGVSQSPSNKVTEKGKDVELRCDPISGHTALYWYRQSLGQGLEFLIYFQGNSAPDKSGLPSDRFSAERTGGSVSTLTIQRTQQEDSAVYLCASSWDRNNEQFFGPGTRLTVL.